What follows are 15 T cell receptor beta chains derived from one specimen sequenced in a study of spatial heterogeneity in lung cancer. In TCRdb, the 5' RACE reads were re-called with MiXCR into one record per CDR3 protein. This sample has about 100,000 distinct CDR3 sequences, with around 4.3% found just once. Time point meaning: sample taken at primary tumor resection. General study points: Expanded intratumoral alpha and beta TCR counts tracked tumor mutation counts.

No antigen has been assigned to these receptors. Sequenced here: lung tumor tissue, sampled at surgery. These receptors were obtained from a male donor with early-stage non-small cell lung cancer.

V gene TRBV30 combines with J gene TRBJ2-1; the D gene is possibly TRBD1 (6 bases). The CDR3 is 15 amino acids. Trimming removed 3 bases from V and 7 bases from J, with 19 bases in between. Germline V gene sequence: CDR1 GTSNPN, CDR2 SVGIG (reference sequence). The CDR3 sequence: CAWSPGHAEKNEQFF. CDR3 nucleotides: TGTGCCTGGAGCCCGGGACATGCGGAGAAGAATGAGCAGTTCTTC. The whole variable domain, filled in from reference TRBV30 and TRBJ2-1, reads SQTIHQWPATLVQPVGSPLSLECTVEGTSNPNLYWYRQAAGRGLQLLFYSVGIGQISSEVPQNLSASRPQDRQFILSSKKLLLSDSGFYLCAWSPGHAEKNEQFFGPGTRLTVL.

This clonotype showed up many times. The chain couples TRBV29-1 to TRBJ2-1, with D perhaps TRBD1 (5 bases). CDR1 SQVTM and CDR2 ANQGSEA come from the germline V gene. The CDR3 has 14 amino acids. With 3 bases removed from V and 7 bases from J, the gap between germline ends came to 16 bases. Here the CDR3 DNA reads TGCAGCGTTGATCCACAGGTTACTATGAATGAGCAGTTCTTC. Protein sequence: CSVDPQVTMNEQFF.

In this sample, this clonotype turned up a few times. The chain combines TRBV20-1 with TRBJ1-6; possible D gene TRBD1, 5 bases. The CDR3 runs to 14 residues. Trimming shortened V by 7 bases and J by 7 bases, and 17 bases separated the two germline ends. Germline CDR1 is DFQATT and CDR2 is SNEGSKA (reference sequence). The CDR3 is CSVAAGLGNSPLHF. The CDR3 DNA reads TGCAGTGTCGCAGCAGGGTTGGGAAATTCACCCCTCCACTTT.

This clonotype was seen ten or more times. The chain recombines TRBV5-6 with TRBJ2-5; D remains unclear. With 4 bases removed from V and 0 bases from J, the gap between germline ends came to 4 bases. The germline V gene encodes CDR1 SGHDT and CDR2 YYEEEE. The CDR3 runs 12 residues. The DNA of the CDR3 is TGTGCCAGCAGCCTCTACCAAGAGACCCAGTACTTC. It is translated as CASSLYQETQYF.

In this sample, this clonotype turned up many times. The chain combines TRBV20-1 with TRBJ1-6; maybe TRBD1 (5 bases). The CDR3 has 14 residues. CDR1 and CDR2 from the germline V gene are DFQATT and SNEGSKA (reference sequence). V was trimmed by 2 bases and J by 6 bases, leaving 11 bases between them. Written as DNA, the CDR3 is TGCAGTGCTAGAAGAACAGGACTTAATTCACCCCTCCACTTT. Protein: CSARRTGLNSPLHF.

This clonotype was detected only a few times. The CDR3 protein is CAISESAAGPAEQYF. CDR3 DNA sequence: TGTGCCATCAGTGAGTCCGCAGCAGGACCGGCCGAGCAGTACTTC. V is TRBV10-3 and J is TRBJ2-7; no clear D gene. V shed 0 bases and J shed 6 bases, with 15 bases lying between them. The germline gives CDR1 ENHRY, CDR2 SYGVKD. The CDR3 has 15 amino acids.

This clonotype was observed many times. This chain links TRBV20-1 with TRBJ1-4, with D uncertain. This CDR3 contains 11 residues. From germline, CDR1 is DFQATT and CDR2 SNEGSKA (reference sequence). The V end was cut by 3 bases, the J end by 4 bases, with 3 bases between. CDR3 loop: CSARVNEKLFF. Here the CDR3 DNA reads TGCAGTGCTAGGGTTAATGAAAAACTGTTTTTT.

In regard to this clonotype: This may arise from a read error, as a much more abundant clone is one base away. The chain couples TRBV4-1 to TRBJ1-2; D gene uncertain. CDR3 size: 15 residues. Trimming stripped 0 bases from V and 7 bases from J, with 15 bases between. Germline V gives CDR1 MGHRA, CDR2 YSYEKL. The CDR3 sequence: CASSQDTAGFCGYTF. CDR3 sequence (DNA): TGCGCCAGCAGCCAAGACACCGCGGGCTTCTGTGGCTACACCTTC.

This clonotype was counted many times. The V call is TRBV6-5, the J call TRBJ2-7, with D possibly being TRBD2 (6 bases). Trimming removed 0 bases from V and 1 base from J, with 16 bases in between. Germline-derived CDR1 and CDR2 are MNHEY and SVGAGI. The CDR3 has 17 residues. The CDR3 DNA sequence: TGTGCCAGCAGTTACTCGATGGCCGCAGGGAGGTCCTACGAGCAGTACTTC. Encoded protein: CASSYSMAAGRSYEQYF.

This clonotype was recorded at least ten times. The J gene is TRBJ1-4, the V gene TRBV6-5; D might be TRBD1 (6 bases). The germline V and J ends were trimmed by 5 bases and 6 bases, with 19 bases remaining between them. Germline CDR1 and CDR2: MNHEY and SVGAGI. The CDR3 runs to 16 residues. In DNA form, the CDR3 reads TGTGCCAGCAGTCCAAGTCTCCAGGGGAGGGATGAAAAACTGTTTTTT. Its protein is CASSPSLQGRDEKLFF.

This clonotype was seen ten or more times. The V call is TRBV28, the J call TRBJ2-1; D assignment may be TRBD1 or TRBD2 (5 bases each). Trimming stripped 6 bases from V and 9 bases from J, with 24 bases between. The CDR3 covers 16 residues. Germline V CDR1 and CDR2: MDHEN, SYDVKM. CDR3 bases: TGTGCCAGCAGCCCCGGGGCCAACCCCGCTCTAAGTGAGCAGTTCTTC. Encoded protein: CASSPGANPALSEQFF.

The table lists this clonotype with many counts. V gene TRBV12-5 combines with J gene TRBJ2-2; 8 positions agree with TRBD2. The CDR3 has 16 amino acids. Germline lookup yields CDR1 LGHNT and CDR2 FRNRAP. V gave up 0 bases and J gave up 4 bases; unmatched junction bases: 4. The CDR3 coding sequence is TGTGCTAGTGGTTTGGTAGCGGGAGAGGTCACCGGGGAGCTGTTTTTT. Translated: CASGLVAGEVTGELFF.

This clonotype was picked up many times. The chain recombines TRBV6-1 with TRBJ2-1; possibly TRBD2 for D (5 bases). With 7 bases removed from V and 7 bases from J, the gap between germline ends came to 17 bases. Germline loops: CDR1 MNHNS, CDR2 SASEGT. The CDR3 consists of 14 residues. CDR3 bases: TGTGCCAGCACCGAGGGTCCTGGAGGTAATGAGCAGTTCTTC. It is translated as CASTEGPGGNEQFF.

This rearrangement joins TRBV4-1 to TRBJ1-2, with D possibly matching TRBD1 (5 bases). The V end was cut by 0 bases, the J end by 2 bases, with 13 bases between. CDR3 length: 16 residues. Germline loops: CDR1 MGHRA, CDR2 YSYEKL. The CDR3, as DNA: TGCGCCAGCAGCCAAGACGAGTCAGGGAACAACTATGGCTACACCTTC. Its protein product is CASSQDESGNNYGYTF.

This clonotype has at least ten counts. This sequence joins TRBV27 and TRBJ1-5; no definite D call. Trimming took 2 bases from V and 1 from J, leaving 9 bases between them. CDR1 is MNHEY, CDR2 SMNVEV, per germline (reference sequence). This CDR3 contains 15 residues. The CDR3 region is CASSLGKGSNQPQHF. Written as DNA, the CDR3 is TGTGCCAGCAGTTTAGGGAAGGGAAGCAATCAGCCCCAGCATTTT.